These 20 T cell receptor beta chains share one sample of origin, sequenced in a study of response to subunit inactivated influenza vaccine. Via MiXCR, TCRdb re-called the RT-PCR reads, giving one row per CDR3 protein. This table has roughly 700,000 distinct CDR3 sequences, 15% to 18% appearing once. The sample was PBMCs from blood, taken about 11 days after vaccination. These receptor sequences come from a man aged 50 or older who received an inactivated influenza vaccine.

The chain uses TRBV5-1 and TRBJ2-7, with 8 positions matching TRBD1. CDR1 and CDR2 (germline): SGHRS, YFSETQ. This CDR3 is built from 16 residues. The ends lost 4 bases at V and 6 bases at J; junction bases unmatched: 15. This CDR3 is CASSATGEKGTGEQYF. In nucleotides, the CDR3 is TGCGCCAGCAGCGCGACAGGGGAGAAGGGGACCGGCGAGCAGTACTTC.

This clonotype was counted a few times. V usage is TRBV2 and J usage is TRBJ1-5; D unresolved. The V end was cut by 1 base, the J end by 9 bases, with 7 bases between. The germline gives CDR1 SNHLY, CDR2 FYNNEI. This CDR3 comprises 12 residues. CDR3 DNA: TGTGCCAGCAGTGAAGGGCGGGGGCCCCAGCATTTT. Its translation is CASSEGRGPQHF.

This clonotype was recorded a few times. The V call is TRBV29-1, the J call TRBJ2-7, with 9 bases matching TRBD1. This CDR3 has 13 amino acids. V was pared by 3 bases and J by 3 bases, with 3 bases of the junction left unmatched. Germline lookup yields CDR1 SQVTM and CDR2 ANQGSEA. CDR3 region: CSVDGDRDYEQYF. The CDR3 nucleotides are TGCAGCGTTGACGGGGACAGGGACTACGAGCAGTACTTC.

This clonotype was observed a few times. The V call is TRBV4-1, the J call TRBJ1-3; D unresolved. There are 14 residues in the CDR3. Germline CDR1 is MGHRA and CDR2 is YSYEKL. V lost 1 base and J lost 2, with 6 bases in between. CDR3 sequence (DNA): TGCGCCAGCAGCCAAGTGTTAGCTGGAAACACCATATATTTT. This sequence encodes CASSQVLAGNTIYF.

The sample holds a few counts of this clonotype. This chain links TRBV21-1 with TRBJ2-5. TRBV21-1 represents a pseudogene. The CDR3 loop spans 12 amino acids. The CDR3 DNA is TGTGCCAGCAGCAAAGTGGGAGAGACCCAGTACTTC. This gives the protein CASSKVGETQYF.

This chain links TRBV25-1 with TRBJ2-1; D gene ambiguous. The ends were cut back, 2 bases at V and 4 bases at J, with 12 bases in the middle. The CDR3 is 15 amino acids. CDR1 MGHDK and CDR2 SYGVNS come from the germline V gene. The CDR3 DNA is TGTGCCAGCAGTGAAAGTTACAGTCTATACAATGAGCAGTTCTTC. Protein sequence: CASSESYSLYNEQFF. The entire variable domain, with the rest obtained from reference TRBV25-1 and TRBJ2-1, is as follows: EADIYQTPRYLVIGTGKKITLECSQTMGHDKMYWYQQDPGMELHLIHYSYGVNSTEKGDLSSESTVSRIRTEHFPLTLESARPSHTSQYLCASSESYSLYNEQFFGPGTRLTVL.

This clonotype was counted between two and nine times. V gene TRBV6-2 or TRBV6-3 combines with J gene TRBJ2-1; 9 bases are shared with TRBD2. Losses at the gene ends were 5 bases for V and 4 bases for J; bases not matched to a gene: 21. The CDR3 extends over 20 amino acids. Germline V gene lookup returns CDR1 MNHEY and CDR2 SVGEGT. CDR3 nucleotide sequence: TGTGCCAGCAGTCCGAGTGGGGGGTACGAGCGGGAGGAGGATTACAATGAGCAGTTCTTC. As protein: CASSPSGGYEREEDYNEQFF.

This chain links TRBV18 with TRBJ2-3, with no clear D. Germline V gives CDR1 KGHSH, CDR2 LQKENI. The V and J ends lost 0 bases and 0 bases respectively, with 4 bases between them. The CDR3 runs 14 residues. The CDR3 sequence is CASSPPPSTDTQYF. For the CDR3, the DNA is TGTGCCAGCTCACCACCACCTAGCACAGATACGCAGTATTTT.

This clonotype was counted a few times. CDR3 loop: CASSHLAGPQETQYF. CDR3 sequence (DNA): TGTGCCAGCAGCCACCTCGCGGGACCCCAAGAGACCCAGTACTTC. The chain carries TRBV7-9 and TRBJ2-5; weak D call: TRBD2 (6 bases). This CDR3 region has 15 residues. Germline CDR1 reads SEHNR; CDR2 reads FQNEAQ (reference sequence). V was clipped by 5 bases and J by 1 base, with 14 bases between them.

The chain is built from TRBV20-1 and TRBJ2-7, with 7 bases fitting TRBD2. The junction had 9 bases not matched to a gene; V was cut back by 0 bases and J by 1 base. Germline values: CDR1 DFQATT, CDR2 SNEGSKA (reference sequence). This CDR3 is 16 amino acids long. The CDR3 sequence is CSARDGEGLGSYEQYF. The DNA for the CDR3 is TGCAGTGCTAGAGATGGGGAGGGGCTTGGGTCCTACGAGCAGTACTTC.

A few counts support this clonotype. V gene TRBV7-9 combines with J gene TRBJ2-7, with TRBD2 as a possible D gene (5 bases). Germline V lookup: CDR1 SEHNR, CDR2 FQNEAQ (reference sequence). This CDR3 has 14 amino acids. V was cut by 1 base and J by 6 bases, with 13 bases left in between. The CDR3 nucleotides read TGTGCCAGCAGCTTAGTTAGCCGTGGGAGCGAGCAGTACTTC. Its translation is CASSLVSRGSEQYF.

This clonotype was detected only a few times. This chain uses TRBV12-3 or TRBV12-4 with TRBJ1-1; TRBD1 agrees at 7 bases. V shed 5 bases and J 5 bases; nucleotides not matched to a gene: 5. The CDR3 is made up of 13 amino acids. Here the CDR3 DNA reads TGTGCCAGCAGTACATACAGGGGAACTGAAGCTTTCTTT. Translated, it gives CASSTYRGTEAFF.

The CDR3 DNA is TGTGCCAGCAGCTTAGGGGGTGGGGTCGCAGAGACCCAGTACTTC. Translating gives CASSLGGGVAETQYF. The chain is built from TRBV11-3 and TRBJ2-5; the D is unclear. Looked up from germline, CDR1 is SGHNT and CDR2 is YENEEA. V was cut by 1 base and J by 4 bases, with 13 bases left in between. The CDR3 consists of 15 residues. Full variable domain (rest looked up from reference TRBV11-3 and TRBJ2-5): EAGVVQSPRYKIIEKKQPVAFWCNPISGHNTLYWYLQNLGQGPELLIRYENEEAVDDSQLPKDRFSAERLKGVDSTLKIQPAELGDSAVYLCASSLGGGVAETQYFGPGTRLLVL.

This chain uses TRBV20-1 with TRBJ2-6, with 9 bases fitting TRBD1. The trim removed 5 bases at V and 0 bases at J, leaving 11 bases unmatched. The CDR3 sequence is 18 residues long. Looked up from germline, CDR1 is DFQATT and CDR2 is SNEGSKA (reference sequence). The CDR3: CSASLRQGGFSGANVLTF. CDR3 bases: TGCAGTGCTTCACTTAGACAGGGGGGTTTCTCTGGGGCCAACGTCCTGACTTTC.

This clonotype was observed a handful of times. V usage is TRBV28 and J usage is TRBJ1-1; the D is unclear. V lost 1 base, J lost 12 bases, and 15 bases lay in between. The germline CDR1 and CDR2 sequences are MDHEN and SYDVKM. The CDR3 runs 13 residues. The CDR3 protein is CASSLSHISPPFF. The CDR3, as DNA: TGTGCCAGCAGTTTATCCCACATTAGTCCTCCTTTCTTT.

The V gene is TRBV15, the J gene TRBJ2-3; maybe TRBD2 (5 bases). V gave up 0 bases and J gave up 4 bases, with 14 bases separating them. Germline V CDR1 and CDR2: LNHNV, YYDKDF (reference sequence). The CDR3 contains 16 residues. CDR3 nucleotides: TGTGCCACCAGCAGAGATCCCCCTAGCTGGTCAGATACGCAGTATTTT. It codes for CATSRDPPSWSDTQYF.

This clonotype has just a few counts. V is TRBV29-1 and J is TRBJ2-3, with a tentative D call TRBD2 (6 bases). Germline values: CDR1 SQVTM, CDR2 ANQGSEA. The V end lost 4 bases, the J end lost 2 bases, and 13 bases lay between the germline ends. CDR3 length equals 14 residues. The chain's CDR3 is CSVVGGADTDTQYF. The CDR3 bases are TGCAGCGTTGTTGGCGGGGCCGACACAGATACGCAGTATTTT.

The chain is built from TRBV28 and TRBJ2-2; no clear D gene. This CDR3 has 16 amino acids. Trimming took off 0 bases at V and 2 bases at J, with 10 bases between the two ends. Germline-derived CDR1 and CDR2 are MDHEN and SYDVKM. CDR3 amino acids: CASSLWPGTNTGELFF. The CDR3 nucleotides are TGTGCCAGCAGTTTATGGCCTGGCACCAACACCGGGGAGCTGTTTTTT. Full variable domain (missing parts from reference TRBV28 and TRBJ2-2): DVKVTQSSRYLVKRTGEKVFLECVQDMDHENMFWYRQDPGLGLRLIYFSYDVKMKEKGDIPEGYSVSREKKERFSLILESASTNQTSMYLCASSLWPGTNTGELFFGEGSRLTVL.

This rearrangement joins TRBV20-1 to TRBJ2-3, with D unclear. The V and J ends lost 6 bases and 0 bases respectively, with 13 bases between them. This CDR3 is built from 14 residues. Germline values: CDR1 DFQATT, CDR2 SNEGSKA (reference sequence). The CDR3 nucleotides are TGCAGTGCCTTAACGCCTTCTAGCACAGATACGCAGTATTTT. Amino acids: CSALTPSSTDTQYF.

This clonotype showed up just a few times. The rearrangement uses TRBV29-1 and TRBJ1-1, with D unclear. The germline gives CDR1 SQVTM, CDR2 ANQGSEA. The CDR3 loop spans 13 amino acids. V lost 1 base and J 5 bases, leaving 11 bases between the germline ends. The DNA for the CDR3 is TGCAGCGTTGAAGCAGGAACCCGAACTGAAGCTTTCTTT. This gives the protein CSVEAGTRTEAFF.